This passage covers 22 T cell receptor beta chains from one sample sequenced in a study of cytomegalovirus exposure and HLA in healthy donors. Primers: 60 Vbeta forward and 13 Jbeta reverse. This table comes from immunoSEQ multiplex PCR, and its TCRdb copy is limited to in-frame clones, with some not included. Of approximately 220,000 clones in the sample, about 77% are singletons; the top ten hold 1.8%. The specimen sequenced was PBMCs. Source of these receptors: a woman in her twenties or thirties in good health and CMV-seronegative.

This clone was counted once. V gene TRBV7-3 combines with J gene TRBJ2-3, with D maybe TRBD2 (6 bases). Looked up from germline, CDR1 is SGHTA and CDR2 is FQGTGA. V lost 7 bases, J lost 6 bases, and 20 bases lay in between. There are 15 residues in the CDR3. The CDR3, as DNA: TGTGCCAGCACCCAAAGGGAGCGGGCGCGGGATACGCAGTATTTT. This gives the protein CASTQRERARDTQYF.

The V and J genes are TRBV5-1 and TRBJ2-3, with 14 bases aligning to TRBD2. Looked up from germline, CDR1 is SGHRS and CDR2 is YFSETQ. This CDR3 contains 20 residues. Trimming at V came to 1 base and at J to 2 bases, leaving 12 bases not matched to a gene. CDR3 region: CASSLYGTSGGPSHTDTQYF. DNA of the CDR3: TGCGCCAGCAGCTTGTACGGGACTAGCGGGGGCCCCTCGCACACAGATACGCAGTATTTT.

This chain connects TRBV7-8 to TRBJ2-5; 9 nucleotides agree with TRBD1. The CDR3 spans 15 residues. The J segment lost 5 bases and the V segment lost 6 bases, leaving 10 bases of the junction unmatched. The V gene's germline CDR1 is SGHVS and CDR2 FQNEAQ. CDR3 residues: CASRIDRGGQETQYF. CDR3 in DNA: TGTGCCAGCAGAATCGACAGGGGGGGTCAGGAGACCCAGTACTTC. The complete variable domain, with remaining parts taken from reference TRBV7-8 and TRBJ2-5, reads GAGVSQSPRYKVAKRGQDVALRCDPISGHVSLFWYQQALGQGPEFLTYFQNEAQLDKSGLPSDRFFAERPEGSVSTLKIQRTQQEDSAVYLCASRIDRGGQETQYFGPGTRLLVL.

The DNA for the CDR3 is TGTGCCTGGAGGTGGGCTAGCGGGGGCGGGGAGTATTTT. Encoded protein: CAWRWASGGGEYF. The chain couples TRBV30 to TRBJ2-3; 10 positions agree with TRBD2. Trimming at V came to 3 bases and at J to 13 bases, leaving 10 bases not matched to a gene. The CDR3 has 13 amino acids. Germline assignment: CDR1 GTSNPN and CDR2 SVGIG (reference sequence).

The V gene is TRBV7-3, the J gene TRBJ1-5; tentative D call: TRBD1 (5 bases). The CDR3 is 12 residues long. Germline-derived CDR1 and CDR2 are SGHTA and FQGTGA. V was trimmed by 3 bases and J by 5 bases, leaving 5 bases between them. CDR3 protein: CASSFRDQPQHF. The CDR3 DNA is TGTGCCAGCAGCTTCAGGGATCAGCCCCAGCATTTT.

The rearrangement joins TRBV6-1 to TRBJ2-3, with 7 nucleotides matching TRBD2. CDR1 and CDR2 (germline): MNHNS, SASEGT. The CDR3 is 17 residues long. Unmatched junction bases numbered 13, after V lost 3 bases and J lost 4 bases. This chain's CDR3 is CASSEPSGVPRPDTQYF. The CDR3 nucleotides are TGTGCCAGCAGTGAGCCCAGCGGGGTACCCAGGCCAGATACGCAGTATTTT.

This clone came up a few times. This chain uses TRBV7-2 with TRBJ2-7; 9 bases line up with TRBD2. The length of the CDR3 is 14 residues. The V and J ends lost 0 bases and 6 bases, in that order; junction bases with no gene match: 3. Germline CDR1 reads SGHTA; CDR2 reads FQGNSA. CDR3 DNA sequence: TGTGCCAGCAGCTTAGCGGGACTAGCTTTCGAGCAGTACTTC. This gives the protein CASSLAGLAFEQYF.

This clone has a handful of counts. This chain joins TRBV5-6 and TRBJ2-3, with TRBD2 identical over 8 bases. The length of the CDR3 is 17 residues. The V segment lost 0 bases and the J segment 2 bases; nucleotides outside the gene matches: 8. The germline CDR1 and CDR2 sequences are SGHDT and YYEEEE. The CDR3 sequence: CASSLALAGGNTDTQYF. As DNA, the CDR3 is TGTGCCAGCAGCTTGGCCTTGGCGGGGGGCAACACAGATACGCAGTATTTT.

The gene calls are TRBV9 and TRBJ2-5; D possibly corresponds to TRBD2 (5 bases). The germline V gene encodes CDR1 SGDLS and CDR2 YYNGEE. Trimming pared 1 base from V and 2 bases from J, leaving 6 bases between. This CDR3 region has 13 residues. The CDR3 DNA reads as TGTGCCAGCAGCGTACGGGAACAAGAGACCCAGTACTTC. Amino acid sequence: CASSVREQETQYF.

The rearrangement joins TRBV6-5 to TRBJ1-1, with 7 bases identical to TRBD1. This CDR3 is 14 amino acids long. Germline-derived CDR1 and CDR2 are MNHEY and SVGAGI. The J segment lost 2 bases and the V segment lost 5 bases, leaving 5 bases of the junction unmatched. The CDR3 DNA reads TGTGCCAGCAGTACCGGGACAGTTAACACTGAAGCTTTCTTT. It is translated as CASSTGTVNTEAFF.

This clone was seen a few times. The rearrangement joins TRBV7-6 to TRBJ2-7; 7 nucleotides line up with TRBD2. The CDR3 length is 14 residues. The V gene's germline CDR1 is SGHVS and CDR2 FNYEAQ. J lost 6 bases, V lost 3 bases, and 8 bases had no gene match. CDR3 amino acids: CASSLGGFDREQYF. The CDR3 coding sequence is TGTGCCAGCAGCTTGGGAGGGTTCGATCGCGAGCAGTACTTC.

This clone turned up a few times. V and J are TRBV7-9 and TRBJ2-1, with D hard to call. Deletions cut 5 bases from V and 5 bases from J, with 4 bases between. The CDR3 runs 11 residues. CDR1 is SEHNR and CDR2 is FQNEAQ in the germline V gene (reference sequence). CDR3: CASSPDNEQFF. CDR3 DNA sequence: TGTGCCAGCAGCCCAGACAATGAGCAGTTCTTC.

A few counts support this clone. This chain joins TRBV7-9 and TRBJ1-1, with TRBD1 as a possible D gene (5 bases). CDR1 and CDR2 (germline): SEHNR, FQNEAQ (reference sequence). Trimming shortened V by 3 bases and J by 14 bases, and 16 bases separated the two germline ends. This CDR3 spans 12 amino acids. CDR3 loop: CASSLGSLQGFF. The CDR3 DNA reads as TGTGCCAGCAGCTTGGGGTCCCTCCAGGGCTTCTTT.

The chain uses TRBV2 and TRBJ1-1; possible D gene TRBD1, 6 bases. The CDR3 loop spans 12 amino acids. V dropped 3 bases and J dropped 7 bases, with 9 bases sitting between them. Germline V lookup: CDR1 SNHLY, CDR2 FYNNEI. CDR3 residues: CASSERGIEAFF. CDR3 bases: TGTGCCAGCAGTGAGAGGGGGATTGAAGCTTTCTTT.

This chain connects TRBV6-5 to TRBJ1-2; D call uncertain. This CDR3 spans 11 amino acids. Germline assignment: CDR1 MNHEY and CDR2 SVGAGI. V lost 5 bases to trimming and J lost 8 bases, with 9 bases between them. CDR3 DNA sequence: TGTGCCAGCAGTCCAAATCGGGGCTACACCTTC. Translation: CASSPNRGYTF.

This clone has a handful of counts. Other DNA sequences in this sample translate to the same CDR3. The chain employs TRBV27 and TRBJ1-2, with 7 bases fitting TRBD1. Germline V CDR1 and CDR2: MNHEY, SMNVEV (reference sequence). The CDR3 loop spans 13 amino acids. The V and J ends lost 6 bases and 2 bases, in that order; junction bases with no gene match: 3. CDR3 sequence (DNA): TGTGCCAGCAGCCGACAGGGCAACTATGGCTACACCTTC. This encodes CASSRQGNYGYTF.

The chain is built from TRBV6-5 and TRBJ2-1; TRBD1 might be the D (6 bases). This CDR3 is built from 13 residues. Trimming took off 3 bases at V and 8 bases at J, with 11 bases between the two ends. Germline V gene lookup returns CDR1 MNHEY and CDR2 SVGAGI. The CDR3 reads CASSYFGGDEQFF. CDR3 in DNA: TGTGCCAGCAGTTATTTTGGGGGCGATGAGCAGTTCTTC.

This clone was recorded only once. The rearrangement links TRBV7-3 to TRBJ2-2; 10 positions agree with TRBD2. Germline values: CDR1 SGHTA, CDR2 FQGTGA. This CDR3 region has 14 residues. V trimming: 7 bases; J trimming: 4 bases; junction bases outside the gene matches: 3. The CDR3 region is CASTSGRATGELFF. The CDR3 DNA follows: TGTGCCAGCACCAGCGGGAGGGCCACCGGGGAGCTGTTTTTT. Based on the CDR3 plus reference TRBV7-3 and TRBJ2-2, the full variable domain is GAGVSQTPSNKVTEKGKYVELRCDPISGHTALYWYRQSLGQGPEFLIYFQGTGAADDSGLPNDRFFAVRPEGSVSTLKIQRTERGDSAVYLCASTSGRATGELFFGEGSRLTVL.

This clone has just one count. The chain links TRBV29-1 to TRBJ1-1; 7 bases are shared with TRBD1. The V gene end was trimmed by 4 bases and the J gene end by 3 bases; junction bases not matched to a gene: 8. The CDR3 is made up of 14 amino acids. CDR1 and CDR2 from the germline V gene are SQVTM and ANQGSEA. The CDR3 loop is CSVVRGFADTEAFF. In nucleotides, the CDR3 is TGCAGCGTTGTCAGGGGGTTCGCGGACACTGAAGCTTTCTTT.

Points on this clone: Its ends do not fully match the called genes, so a read error is possible. V is TRBV7-3 and J is TRBJ2-2; 10 nucleotides match TRBD2. Germline V gene lookup returns CDR1 SGHTA and CDR2 FQGTGA. The length of the CDR3 is 17 residues. The CDR3 DNA sequence: TGTTCCAGCAGCTTCACTCGGACTAGCGGTAACACCGGGGAGCTGTTTTTT. It translates to CSSSFTRTSGNTGELFF.

This clone has only a few counts. This chain links TRBV27 with TRBJ1-2; D possibly corresponds to TRBD1 (5 bases). The CDR3 consists of 15 residues. Germline V gives CDR1 MNHEY, CDR2 SMNVEV (reference sequence). V was clipped by 2 bases and J by 3 bases, with 13 bases between them. Written as DNA, the CDR3 is TGTGCCAGCAGTTTAGCGGCAGGGCTATACTATGGCTACACCTTC. This codes for CASSLAAGLYYGYTF.

This clone was seen a few times. For the CDR3, the DNA is TGTGCCTGGAGCGACAGGACTAGCGGGGGAACAGATACGCAGTATTTT. It yields the protein CAWSDRTSGGTDTQYF. The chain joins TRBV30 to TRBJ2-3; 13 bases are shared with TRBD2. Germline V CDR1 and CDR2: GTSNPN, SVGIG (reference sequence). This CDR3 is built from 16 residues. V shed 3 bases, J shed 3 bases, and the junction held 6 bases outside the gene matches.